This TCR beta chain came from a study of cytomegalovirus exposure and HLA in healthy donors (dated by TCRdb to 2016 to 2017). Broadly, across the study: An earlier analysis of 587 of the donors reported 276 Gb of sequence data and 117 million unique TCR beta sequences obtained from about 180 million T cells. An early release that covered about 640 HLA-typed donors contained approximately 300 gigabases of sequencing data and tens of millions of unique TCR sequences. Of the roughly 400 genotyped donors, roughly 76% were placed in the genetic ancestry cluster associated with self-reported Caucasian donors. The study aimed to test whether cataloging public T cell receptors could reveal signatures of past pathogen exposure. Using immunosequencing, the study profiled T cell repertoires from 640 or so subjects and related those repertoires to cytomegalovirus serostatus. In addition to the first cohort of 666 subjects, a separate validation cohort of 130 or so different subjects was used. To predict cytomegalovirus infection status, the study combined high-throughput TCR immunosequencing, statistical association of individual TCRs with disease status, and machine learning. A later analysis re-analyzed previously published TCR beta repertoires from 550 to 700 donors and added high-resolution HLA genotyping to study TCR occurrence patterns. In the later analysis, no new phenotypic data were used to find candidate immune exposures; instead, reliance was placed on TCR beta sequences and their occurrence across donors. In an earlier analysis of 550 to 700 of the donors, high-throughput TCR beta sequencing was used to judge whether each TCR beta V gene segment behaved as functional or pseudogenic. Donor age, sex, ethnicity and CMV serostatus were compiled alongside the repertoire data. A later genetic analysis used genome-wide SNP genotypes for about 60% of the roughly 700 donors, treating that subset as a discovery cohort. All discovery cohort repertoires had been generated using a single sequencing platform. HLA typing included class I and class II loci at four-digit resolution. Typing coverage differed by locus: A, B, C, DRB1 and DQB1 were typed in about 629-630 donors, DQA1 in about 510, DPA1 in 600 to 610, and DPB1 in approximately 450. Because of strong linkage in the cohort, roughly five DR-DQ haplotypes were treated as single units for association and clustering. Among around 400 genotyped donors of the cohort, an average of approximately 220,000 unique TCR beta nucleotide sequences was sequenced per donor, of which about 20% were non-productive.

In total, just over 650 healthy bone marrow donors made up the cohort. At the time of sampling, every cohort member was nominally healthy, though immune exposures that went unrecorded were likely present. The donor tested CMV seropositive and was one of the 289 seropositive cohort members. Each donor provided a peripheral blood sample, and peripheral blood mononuclear cells were used for TCR beta sequencing. Genomic DNA extraction from the blood cell samples was performed with the Qiagen DNeasy Blood Extraction Kit. This clone was counted only a few times. Its antigen remains undetermined. No qualities accompany the bases; no much larger clone lies one base away. What the study reported, not specific to this receptor: A further reported finding was that TCR beta sequences accurately predicted the HLA-A and HLA-B alleles for most subjects in the first cohort. Linkage disequilibrium might explain the correlated functional status among segregating V segments, but an unknown experimental factor could not be excluded. Because HLA typing was missing for some donors at each locus, association tests included only the typed subset. According to a later genetic analysis, donors in an Asian-associated ancestry cluster had fewer N-insertions in productive TCRs than the approximately 610-donor mean. The only immune exposure information available for the cohort was CMV serostatus. In a later analysis, HLA-associated TCR beta chains showed more clonal expansion and lower generation probabilities than non-associated chains that were equally common. In a later analysis, TCR association rates were found to vary across HLA loci, with the most associated TCRs seen for DRB1 alleles and the fewest for HLA-C alleles. A group of highly shared sequence variants was considered likely to be a technical artifact of the sequencing pipeline. The earlier analysis of about 600 of the donors excluded 15 to 20 rarely observed V segments, including chromosome 9 orphons, because counts were too low. The classifier was reported to diagnose cytomegalovirus status with high specificity and sensitivity in both the original cohort and the validation cohort. According to the authors, the approach could potentially be generalized to other disease states and immunological phenotypes. The study listed 150 to 200 TCR beta chains as associated with cytomegalovirus. Some IMGT-functional V segments, including TRBV6-2 and TRBV6-3, could not be distinguished by the 87-base-pair reads and were therefore excluded. When HLA alleles, especially DR and DQ, strongly co-occurred, TCR associations were difficult to assign to individual alleles. In an earlier analysis of some 500 of the donors, most TCR beta V segments were observed in productive rearrangements about 87% or about 30% of the time, broadly matching IMGT annotations. An association between a missense DCLRE1C variant and V-gene and J-gene trimming of TCR beta chains was found in a later genetic analysis and replicated in an independent cohort. Across donors, most TCR sequences were observed very rarely, whereas some public TCRs were present in many individuals. A few of the identified cytomegalovirus-associated TCR beta chains were confirmed in vitro to be specific for cytomegalovirus antigens. Several of the top co-occurrence clusters appeared to be linked to parvovirus B19, influenza, CMV and Epstein-Barr virus, according to a later analysis. Most CMV-associated TCR beta chains appeared to be HLA-restricted in a later analysis, and the HLA associations seemed to be driven largely by CMV exposure. In a later analysis, over 15,000 TCR beta sequences were associated with specific HLA alleles at a false discovery rate of 0.05. Presence/absence analyses assumed roughly uniform sequencing depth across donors, an assumption that may not hold. In this cohort, only TCR beta chains were sequenced, and detectable features were limited by the absence of alpha or paired-chain data.

Via the germline V gene, CDR1 is ENHRY and CDR2 SYGVKD. The CDR3 runs 14 residues from the cysteine to the phenylalanine. Only CDR3 DNA remains: 42 bases, in frame from the first base. The germline V end is reduced by 10 bases and the J end by 0 bases; junction bases left unmatched: 8. The library relied on the immunoSEQ multiplex PCR assay. For the multiplex PCR, a mixture combining 60 forward primers for TCR Vbeta segments and 13 reverse primers for TCR Jbeta segments was used. The CDR3 region of rearranged TCR beta genes was amplified from genomic DNA by a multiplex PCR assay. The amplified TCR beta libraries were sequenced on the Illumina HiSeq System as 87-base-pair reads. Turning to the authors' computational methods: In a later analysis, 80 million or so unique TCR beta chains were counted across the 500 to 850 repertoires, and around 11 million of these chains were shared by at least two donors. Raw reads were error-corrected and collapsed into unique sequences with a nearest-neighbor algorithm that merged closely related sequences to remove PCR and sequencing errors. V, D and J gene segments were assigned by aligning CDR3 sequences to IMGT reference sequences. For a sequence to be retained, a match of at least six nucleotides was required to both a V gene segment and a J gene segment. Rearrangements were called productive when the CDR3 lacked stop codons and stayed in frame with V and J; all others were non-productive. CDR3 was defined according to IMGT convention as the region running from the second conserved V-encoded cysteine to the conserved J-encoded phenylalanine. Sequences without an unambiguous match to a single V gene segment were excluded from the earlier analysis of about 600 of the donors. In an earlier analysis of around 590 of the donors, a V segment was called functional when productive rearrangements were above 56.7%, and segregating when the standard deviation between donors exceeded 5%. To diagnose cytomegalovirus status from the catalog of TCR beta chain sequences, a statistical classification framework was built. A later analysis assigned V and J genes by comparing TCR nucleotide sequences with IMGT/GENE-DB human TR gene sequences. Using the TCRdist pipeline, a later analysis assigned CDR3 sequences along with most-parsimonious VDJ recombination scenarios. In a later analysis, every TCR beta chain was defined by the combination of its CDR3 amino acid sequence and its V-gene family, and reads without a unique V-gene family were dropped. To address suspected cross-contamination and a sequencing artifact, a later analysis removed approximately 590 highly shared, low-generation-probability nucleotide sequences. In a later analysis, a clonal expansion index was calculated for each public chain from normalized within-repertoire ranks of inferred template counts. Generation probabilities in a later analysis came from a VDJ recombination model fitted to out-of-frame rearrangements, and those results were checked against IGoR. In a later analysis, hypergeometric tests were used to score TCR-TCR, TCR-HLA and TCR-CMV co-occurrence, with a repertoire-size bias correction applied to TCR pairs. In a later analysis, false discovery rates were estimated by permuting HLA or CMV assignments 20 times. In a later analysis, co-occurring TCRs were grouped using DBSCAN, and TCRdist sequence similarity was added for clustering within HLA-allele-positive subsets. For co-occurrence clustering, repertoires with fewer than 30,000 or more than 120,000 public chains were excluded, along with 4 to 6 repertoires with anomalous nucleotide sharing. What TCRdb holds here is the immuneACCESS table cut down to in-frame rearrangements. Part of the clones is not present; checked against another copy, under half of the missing clones reflect an unresolved V gene, and the others are unexplained. V and J calls and clone size are given by that table; D and trimming were obtained from the DNA. Counted in this sample were around 120,000 clones; around 78% of them appeared once. The top ten hold around 3.3% of the sample.

The TCR comes from a woman aged 25 to 39 in good health and CMV-seropositive. The chain links TRBV10-3 with TRBJ1-1; 7 bases in between match TRBD1. The sequencing input was PBMCs. The CDR3 protein: CATSTGYMNTEAFF. The sequence in DNA is TGTGCCACCTCGACAGGGTACATGAACACTGAAGCTTTCTTT.